The clone carrying this T cell receptor (beta chain) was seen ten or more times. As yet, its antigen is unknown. This sample was included in a study of identical twins. Study-level findings and limits: Models predicted less out-of-frame TCR alpha sharing in monozygotic twins than was found. In zero-insertion analyses, partial confounding could arise from invariant MAIT and iNKT cells. The study drew conclusions from cross-sectional statistical analysis, not from following the same donors.

A single record per CDR3 protein comes from TCRdb applying MiXCR to the 5' RACE reads. The sample holds 450,000 or so distinct CDR3 sequences, 13% to 15% seen once. Healthy Caucasians made up all donors. This sample was also put to use in a study of yellow fever vaccine responses in identical twins.

The TCR was taken from a woman aged 18-29 years in good health. Sequencing was performed on CD4+ T cells sorted from blood.

The CDR3 sequence is CASSSGRTQMNTEAFF. CDR3 nucleotide sequence: TGCGCCAGCAGCTCGGGACGGACTCAAATGAACACTGAAGCTTTCTTT. The rearrangement joins TRBV5-1 to TRBJ1-1; D possibly corresponds to TRBD1 (5 bases). The germline V gene encodes CDR1 SGHRS and CDR2 YFSETQ. This CDR3 contains 16 residues. V lost 3 bases and J 0 bases, leaving 15 bases between the germline ends.